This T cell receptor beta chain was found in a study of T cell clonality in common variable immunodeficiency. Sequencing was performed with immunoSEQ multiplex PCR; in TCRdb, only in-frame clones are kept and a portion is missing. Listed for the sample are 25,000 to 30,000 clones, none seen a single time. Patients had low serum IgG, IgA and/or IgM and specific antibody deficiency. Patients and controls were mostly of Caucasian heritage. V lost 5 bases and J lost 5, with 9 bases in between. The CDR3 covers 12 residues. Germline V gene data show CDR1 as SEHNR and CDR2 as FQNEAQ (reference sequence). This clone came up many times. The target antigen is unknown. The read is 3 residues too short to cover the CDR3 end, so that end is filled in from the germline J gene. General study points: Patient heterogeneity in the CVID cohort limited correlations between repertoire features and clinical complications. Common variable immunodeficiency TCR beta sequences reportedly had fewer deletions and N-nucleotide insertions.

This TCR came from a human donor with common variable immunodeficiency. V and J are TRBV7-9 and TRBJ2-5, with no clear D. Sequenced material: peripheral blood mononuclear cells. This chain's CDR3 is CASSGRRETQYF. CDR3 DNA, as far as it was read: TGTGCCAGCAGCGGCCGGCGGGAGACC.